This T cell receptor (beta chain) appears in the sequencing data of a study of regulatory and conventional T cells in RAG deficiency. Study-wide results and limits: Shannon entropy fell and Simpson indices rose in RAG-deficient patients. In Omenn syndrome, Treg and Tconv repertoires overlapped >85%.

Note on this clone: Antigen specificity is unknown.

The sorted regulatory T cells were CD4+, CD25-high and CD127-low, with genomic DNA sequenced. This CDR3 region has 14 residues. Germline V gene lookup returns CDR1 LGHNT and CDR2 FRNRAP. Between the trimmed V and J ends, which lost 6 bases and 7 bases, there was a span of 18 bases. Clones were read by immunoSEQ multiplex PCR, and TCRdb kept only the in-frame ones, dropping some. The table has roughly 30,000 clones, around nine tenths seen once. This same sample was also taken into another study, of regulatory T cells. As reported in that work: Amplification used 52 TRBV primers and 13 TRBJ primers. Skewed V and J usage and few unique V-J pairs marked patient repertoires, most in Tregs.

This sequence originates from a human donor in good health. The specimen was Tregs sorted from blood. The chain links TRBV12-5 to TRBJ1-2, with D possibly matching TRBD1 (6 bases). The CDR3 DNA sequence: TGTGCTAGTGGCCTCCTCAGGGGTTTCGCTGGCTACACCTTC. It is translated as CASGLLRGFAGYTF.